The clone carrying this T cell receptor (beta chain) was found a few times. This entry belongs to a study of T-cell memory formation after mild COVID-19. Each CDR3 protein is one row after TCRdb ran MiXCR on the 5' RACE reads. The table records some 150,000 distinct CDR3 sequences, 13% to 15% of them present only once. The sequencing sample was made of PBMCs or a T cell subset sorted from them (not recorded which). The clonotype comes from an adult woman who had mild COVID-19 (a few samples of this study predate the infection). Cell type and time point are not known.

CDR3 nucleotide sequence: TGTGCCAGCAGTCTGGACAGGCTCCCCTACGAGCAGTACTTC. It codes for CASSLDRLPYEQYF. This chain uses TRBV12-3 or TRBV12-4 with TRBJ2-7, with 7 positions matching TRBD1. J was trimmed by 2 bases and V by 5 bases; bases with no gene match: 6. The CDR3 contains 14 residues.